Below are 23 T cell receptor beta chains sequenced from a single sample in a study of T cell responses to AZD1222 COVID-19 vaccine. TCRdb's copy holds only in-frame clones and misses some; the assay was immunoSEQ multiplex PCR. The sample yields tens of thousands of clones, approximately 88% seen once. The material was peripheral blood, obtained on day 0 of AZD1222 vaccination. These receptors were collected from an adult in good health.

The V call is TRBV5-4, the J call TRBJ2-7; no clear D. The germline CDR1 and CDR2 sequences are SGHNT and YYREEE (reference sequence). The CDR3 contains 13 residues. V was pared by 5 bases and J by 5 bases, with 14 bases between. The CDR3 nucleotides are TGTGCCAGCAGGGATGCTGGGTTCCACGAGCAGTACTTC. It translates to CASRDAGFHEQYF.

The rearrangement joins TRBV23-1 to TRBJ1-2; no clear D gene. TRBV23-1 qualifies as an ORF whose function is uncertain. V was pared by 6 bases and J by 4 bases, with 18 bases between. CDR3 size: 15 residues. Here the CDR3 DNA reads TGCGCCAGCAGCTACCGTGGAGGGCCCCTCTATGGCTACACCTTC. It translates to CASSYRGGPLYGYTF.

This rearrangement joins TRBV4-1 to TRBJ1-6; D not resolved. The CDR3 is 16 residues long. Deletions cut 0 bases from V and 8 bases from J, with 14 bases between. Germline-derived CDR1 and CDR2 are MGHRA and YSYEKL. CDR3 coding DNA: TGCGCCAGCAGCCAAGATATCGGCCGGTGGGATTCACCCCTCCACTTT. Translation gives CASSQDIGRWDSPLHF.

The chain is built from TRBV13 and TRBJ2-3, with 7 bases that match TRBD1. Germline V gene lookup returns CDR1 PRHDT and CDR2 FYEKMQ (reference sequence). The V segment lost 10 bases and the J segment 4 bases; nucleotides outside the gene matches: 14. The length of the CDR3 is 15 residues. Here the CDR3 DNA reads TGTGCCACCGCGGAGGTGAGGGGGCCTTCAGATACGCAGTATTTT. Translating gives CATAEVRGPSDTQYF.

The chain uses TRBV10-3 and TRBJ1-3; D is uncertain. Per the germline V gene, CDR1 is ENHRY and CDR2 is SYGVKD. The CDR3 extends over 13 amino acids. Trimming stripped 8 bases from V and 3 bases from J, with 11 bases between. CDR3 sequence: CAIRVGLGNTIYF. CDR3 nucleotides: TGTGCCATCCGTGTTGGGCTTGGAAACACCATATATTTT.

The chain is built from TRBV5-1 and TRBJ1-1; 11 nucleotides line up with TRBD1. V gave up 3 bases and J gave up 1 base; unmatched junction bases: 11. Germline CDR1 reads SGHRS; CDR2 reads YFSETQ. The CDR3 extends over 18 amino acids. The CDR3 loop reads CASSYDSSGTGGNTEAFF. The CDR3 DNA reads TGCGCCAGCAGCTACGACAGCTCCGGGACAGGGGGGAACACTGAAGCTTTCTTT.

V usage is TRBV5-1 and J usage is TRBJ2-2, with 13 bases lining up with TRBD2. The trim removed 3 bases at V and 7 bases at J, leaving 9 bases unmatched. The length of the CDR3 is 17 residues. In germline, CDR1 is SGHRS, CDR2 YFSETQ. The CDR3 DNA is TGCGCCAGCAGCTCAGCCGGGACTAGCGGGATCATCGGGGAGCTGTTTTTT. Translating it yields CASSSAGTSGIIGELFF. The whole variable domain, filled in from reference TRBV5-1 and TRBJ2-2, reads KAGVTQTPRYLIKTRGQQVTLSCSPISGHRSVSWYQQTPGQGLQFLFEYFSETQRNKGNFPGRFSGRQFSNSRSEMNVSTLELGDSALYLCASSSAGTSGIIGELFFGEGSRLTVL.

In DNA, the CDR3 is TGTGCCAGCAGCCAACTAGCGGGAGCCTACAATGAGCAGTTCTTC. Translation gives CASSQLAGAYNEQFF. The V and J genes are TRBV14 and TRBJ2-1; TRBD2 matches at 10 bases. The V and J ends lost 2 bases and 2 bases, in that order; junction bases with no gene match: 0. CDR1 and CDR2 (germline): SGHDN, FVKESK. The CDR3 sequence is 15 residues long.

V gene TRBV29-1 combines with J gene TRBJ2-1, with 7 nucleotides matching TRBD2. Germline assignment: CDR1 SQVTM and CDR2 ANQGSEA. The CDR3 covers 15 residues. V gave up 7 bases and J gave up 5 bases; unmatched junction bases: 14. CDR3 DNA sequence: TGCAGCGCCTATCCCACCGGGACTAACGACAATGAGCAGTTCTTC. It yields the protein CSAYPTGTNDNEQFF.

The chain uses TRBV5-1 and TRBJ1-1; TRBD1 matches at 8 bases. Germline CDR1 is SGHRS and CDR2 is YFSETQ. The CDR3 consists of 14 residues. The V segment lost 4 bases and the J segment 4 bases; nucleotides outside the gene matches: 6. The DNA of the CDR3 is TGCGCCAGCAGCCTGACAGGGGCAAGCACTGAAGCTTTCTTT. Amino acids: CASSLTGASTEAFF.

This clone was seen only once. This chain's CDR3 is CASSQAIDRAKRNEKLFF. Written as DNA, the CDR3 is TGCGCCAGCAGCCAAGCCATAGACAGGGCAAAGAGAAATGAAAAACTGTTTTTT. The rearrangement links TRBV4-3 to TRBJ1-4; 7 nucleotides match TRBD1. Trimming cost V 1 base and J 5 bases; bases outside gene matches: 13. The CDR3 length is 18 residues. Germline V gene data show CDR1 as LGHNA and CDR2 as YSLEER.

The chain links TRBV27 to TRBJ1-2; TRBD1 matches at 8 bases. The junction had 8 bases not matched to a gene; V was cut back by 7 bases and J by 4 bases. Germline V gene data show CDR1 as MNHEY and CDR2 as SMNVEV (reference sequence). This CDR3 is 14 amino acids long. CDR3 DNA: TGTGCCAGCAAGGGGCAGGGGGCCTTCTATGGCTACACCTTC. The encoded protein is CASKGQGAFYGYTF.

This chain joins TRBV5-1 and TRBJ1-2, with 9 bases fitting TRBD1. CDR1 SGHRS and CDR2 YFSETQ come from the germline V gene. The CDR3 extends over 16 amino acids. V shed 5 bases and J 6 bases; nucleotides not matched to a gene: 14. The CDR3 here is CASRQFHTGGVDGYTF. The CDR3 coding sequence is TGCGCCAGCAGACAGTTTCATACAGGGGGCGTTGATGGCTACACCTTC.

The chain combines TRBV11-2 with TRBJ1-2; no clear D gene. The ends were cut back, 2 bases at V and 10 bases at J, with 11 bases in the middle. The CDR3 runs 12 residues. The germline gives CDR1 SGHAT, CDR2 FQNNGV. The CDR3 sequence: CASSLLGSHYTF. The CDR3 DNA reads as TGTGCCAGCAGCTTATTGGGTAGTCACTACACCTTC.

The V and J genes are TRBV11-2 and TRBJ1-1; no definite D call. Per germline, CDR1 SGHAT and CDR2 FQNNGV. The CDR3 contains 13 residues. The V end lost 1 base, the J end lost 3 bases, and 6 bases lay between the germline ends. The chain's CDR3 is CASSLGFHTEAFF. The CDR3, as DNA: TGTGCCAGCAGCTTAGGGTTCCACACTGAAGCTTTCTTT.

This rearrangement joins TRBV6-4 to TRBJ2-3; 12 positions match TRBD2. J lost 4 bases, V lost 5 bases, and 10 bases had no gene match. The CDR3 spans 17 residues. Germline CDR1 and CDR2: MRHNA and SNTAGT. The CDR3 here is CASSFHPTSGGADTQYF. In DNA, the CDR3 is TGTGCCAGCAGTTTCCACCCGACTAGCGGGGGCGCAGATACGCAGTATTTT.

The rearrangement joins TRBV13 to TRBJ2-7; 13 bases align to TRBD2. J gave up 0 bases and V 0 bases, and 5 bases lay outside the gene matches. The CDR3 runs to 18 residues. The germline CDR1 and CDR2 sequences are PRHDT and FYEKMQ (reference sequence). CDR3: CASSLGLAGGAVSYEQYF. CDR3 sequence (DNA): TGTGCCAGCAGCTTAGGACTAGCGGGGGGGGCCGTCTCCTACGAGCAGTACTTC.

This clone was seen a single time. The genes are TRBV4-2 and TRBJ1-3, with unresolved D. Germline V CDR1 and CDR2: LGHNA, YNFKEQ. V lost 0 bases and J lost 2, with 11 bases in between. CDR3 length: 16 amino acids. The CDR3 sequence is CASSQDSQFTGNTIYF. CDR3 sequence (DNA): TGTGCCAGCAGCCAAGATTCCCAATTCACTGGAAACACCATATATTTT.

This clone has just one count. The chain has TRBV27 and TRBJ2-3, with 7 bases fitting TRBD2. The V segment lost 2 bases and the J segment 3 bases; nucleotides outside the gene matches: 5. From germline, CDR1 is MNHEY and CDR2 SMNVEV (reference sequence). The CDR3 is made up of 15 amino acids. In nucleotides, the CDR3 is TGTGCCAGCAGTTTAGGAGCTAGCGGAACAGATACGCAGTATTTT. This codes for CASSLGASGTDTQYF.

Here the CDR3 DNA reads TGTGCCAGCAGCCCCGGACTAGCGGGAGACTACAATGAGCAGTTCTTC. Its protein is CASSPGLAGDYNEQFF. This chain joins TRBV9 and TRBJ2-1; 13 positions match TRBD2. The CDR3 consists of 16 residues. The V and J ends lost 4 bases and 3 bases, in that order; junction bases with no gene match: 4. Germline V gives CDR1 SGDLS, CDR2 YYNGEE.

The rearrangement joins TRBV18 to TRBJ2-2; 7 nucleotides match TRBD2. Trimming at V came to 6 bases and at J to 4 bases, leaving 14 bases not matched to a gene. Germline CDR1 and CDR2: KGHSH and LQKENI. CDR3 length: 17 residues. In nucleotides, the CDR3 is TGTGCCAGCTCCATTTATTCTGGACTAGGGACCACCGGGGAGCTGTTTTTT. It codes for CASSIYSGLGTTGELFF.

The chain recombines TRBV5-4 with TRBJ2-1; the match to TRBD2 covers 7 bases. The CDR3 has 15 amino acids. Germline CDR1 reads SGHNT; CDR2 reads YYREEE (reference sequence). V shed 0 bases and J 3 bases; nucleotides not matched to a gene: 3. The CDR3 region has the DNA TGTGCCAGCAGCTTGGCACTAGCGCTCTACAATGAGCAGTTCTTC. It translates to CASSLALALYNEQFF.

The chain couples TRBV27 to TRBJ2-7; D gene ambiguous. Per the germline V gene, CDR1 is MNHEY and CDR2 is SMNVEV (reference sequence). The CDR3 length is 12 residues. V shed 8 bases and J shed 3 bases, with 11 bases lying between them. CDR3 loop: CASARLGYEQYF. The CDR3 nucleotides are TGTGCCAGCGCTCGGCTTGGCTACGAGCAGTACTTC.